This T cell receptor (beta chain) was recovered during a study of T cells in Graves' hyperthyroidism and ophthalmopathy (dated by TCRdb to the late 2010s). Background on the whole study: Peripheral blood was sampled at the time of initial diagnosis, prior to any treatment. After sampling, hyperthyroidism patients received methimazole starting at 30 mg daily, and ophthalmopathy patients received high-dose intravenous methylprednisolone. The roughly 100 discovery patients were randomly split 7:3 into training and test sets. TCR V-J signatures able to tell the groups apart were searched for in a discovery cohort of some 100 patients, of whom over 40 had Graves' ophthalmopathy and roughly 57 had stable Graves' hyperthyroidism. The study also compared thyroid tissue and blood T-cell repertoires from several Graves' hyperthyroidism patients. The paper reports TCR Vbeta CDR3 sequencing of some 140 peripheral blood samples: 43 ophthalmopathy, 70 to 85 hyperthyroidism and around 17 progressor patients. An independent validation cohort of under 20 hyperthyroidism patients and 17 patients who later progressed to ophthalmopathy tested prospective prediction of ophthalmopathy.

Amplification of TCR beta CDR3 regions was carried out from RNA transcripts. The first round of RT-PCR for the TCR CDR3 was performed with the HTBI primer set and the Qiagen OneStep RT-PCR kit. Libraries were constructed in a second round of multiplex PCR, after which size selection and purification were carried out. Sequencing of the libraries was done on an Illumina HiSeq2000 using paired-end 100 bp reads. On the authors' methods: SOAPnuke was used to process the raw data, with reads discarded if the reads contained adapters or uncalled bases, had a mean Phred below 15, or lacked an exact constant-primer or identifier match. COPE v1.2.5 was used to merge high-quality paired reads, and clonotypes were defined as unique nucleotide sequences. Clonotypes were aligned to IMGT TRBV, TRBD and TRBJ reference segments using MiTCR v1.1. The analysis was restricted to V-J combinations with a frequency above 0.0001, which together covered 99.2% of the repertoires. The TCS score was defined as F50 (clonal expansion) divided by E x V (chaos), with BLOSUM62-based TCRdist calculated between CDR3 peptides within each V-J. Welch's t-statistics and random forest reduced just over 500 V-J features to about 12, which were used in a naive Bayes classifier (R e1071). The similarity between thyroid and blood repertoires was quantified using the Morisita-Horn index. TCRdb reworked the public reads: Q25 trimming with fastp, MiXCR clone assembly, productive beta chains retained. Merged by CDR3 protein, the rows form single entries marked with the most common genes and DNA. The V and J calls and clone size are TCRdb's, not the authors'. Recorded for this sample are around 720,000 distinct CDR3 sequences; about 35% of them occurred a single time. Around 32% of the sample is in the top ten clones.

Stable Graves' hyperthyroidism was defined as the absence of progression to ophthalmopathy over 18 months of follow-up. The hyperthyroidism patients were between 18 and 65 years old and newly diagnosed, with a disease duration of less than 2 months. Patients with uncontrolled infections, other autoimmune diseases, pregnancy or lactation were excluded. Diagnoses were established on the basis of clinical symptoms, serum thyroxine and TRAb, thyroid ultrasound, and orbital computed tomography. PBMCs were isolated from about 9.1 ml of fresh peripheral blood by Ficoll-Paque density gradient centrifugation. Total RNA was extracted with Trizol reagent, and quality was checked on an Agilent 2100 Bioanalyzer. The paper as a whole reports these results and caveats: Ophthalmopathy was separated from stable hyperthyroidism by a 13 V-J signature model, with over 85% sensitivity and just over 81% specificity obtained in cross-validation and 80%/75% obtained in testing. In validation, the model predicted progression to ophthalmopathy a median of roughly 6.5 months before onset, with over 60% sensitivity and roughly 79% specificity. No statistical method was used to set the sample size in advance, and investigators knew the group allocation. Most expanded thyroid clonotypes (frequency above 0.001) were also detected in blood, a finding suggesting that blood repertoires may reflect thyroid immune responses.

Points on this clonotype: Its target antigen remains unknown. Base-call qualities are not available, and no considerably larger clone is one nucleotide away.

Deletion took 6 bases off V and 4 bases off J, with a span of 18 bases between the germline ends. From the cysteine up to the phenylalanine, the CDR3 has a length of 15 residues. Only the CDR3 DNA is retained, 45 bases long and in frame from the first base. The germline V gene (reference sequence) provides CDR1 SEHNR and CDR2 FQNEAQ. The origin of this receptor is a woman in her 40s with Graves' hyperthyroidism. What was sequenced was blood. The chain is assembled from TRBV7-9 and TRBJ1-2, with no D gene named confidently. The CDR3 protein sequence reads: CASSPQSPELYGYTF. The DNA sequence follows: TGTGCCAGCAGTCCCCAATCACCGGAGCTCTATGGCTACACCTTC.